Included here is one TCR beta chain sequence, with context. Many counts were recorded for this clonotype. The antigen it recognizes is unknown. The record has no base qualities; no much larger clone is one base away. The method behind the library was PCR. Instrument on record: Illumina HiSeq 2500. To normalize quantification of the TCRbeta repertoire, the TCR libraries were built with molecular barcoding that relied on unique molecular identifiers. TCRdb passed the public sequencing reads through fastp at Q25 and MiXCR, retaining productive beta sequences. Rows matching on CDR3 protein sequence are summarized as one entry with the most common DNA and genes. The sample yields some 180,000 distinct CDR3 sequences; approximately 6.9% were counted once. Less than 7% of the sample rests with the top ten. The data stem from a study of T-cell reconstitution after alpha-beta-depleted transplantation in children listed by TCRdb under 2016. Broadly, across the study: The study quantitatively tracked T-cell immune reconstitution after TCRalphabeta/CD19-depleted allogeneic hematopoietic cell transplantation in children using TCR repertoire profiling. Results the study describes overall, beyond this receptor: Over subsequent months, a decline in hyperexpanded clone frequencies was noted, and after one year, T-cell counts and TCRbeta diversity were mostly ascribed to newly produced T cells. In some patients, the high TCRbeta diversity seen at day 60 was put down to recipient T cells and intrathymic progenitors that had survived conditioning. Apparently early alphabetaT-cell count recovery about two months after transplant reportedly relied on only several hundred rapidly expanded clones derived from non-depleted graft cells.

In light of the paper, this sample's treatment or condition label describes: allogeneic hematopoietic cell transplantation with graft depleted of TCRalphabeta T cells and CD19 B cells. The transplant recipients were children given TCRalphabeta/CD19-depleted allogeneic hematopoietic cell grafts. V is pared back by 4 bases and J by 11 bases, with 12 bases lying between the germline termini. CDR1 and CDR2, looked up from the germline V gene, are SGHVS and FQNEAQ. The CDR3 runs 12 amino acids, cysteine and phenylalanine included. Left in the record is the CDR3 DNA by itself, 36 bases read in frame from the first base.

The chain was built from TRBV7-8 and TRBJ2-1; a tentative D match to TRBD1 spans 6 bases. Sequencing used PBMCs, obtained before TCRalphabeta/CD19-depleted stem cell transplant. This TCR came from a boy aged 2-9 years with acute lymphoblastic leukemia, due to receive a stem cell transplant. The nucleotide sequence reads TGTGCCAGCAGCTCAGGGGCAGGGAAGCAGTTCTTC. This sequence encodes CASSSGAGKQFF.